The 11 T cell receptor beta chains in this list originate from one sample, sequenced in a study of cytomegalovirus exposure and HLA in healthy donors (dated by TCRdb to 2016 to 2017). Preparation of the library involved the immunoSEQ multiplex PCR assay. For the multiplex PCR, a mixture combining 60 forward primers for TCR Vbeta segments and 13 reverse primers for TCR Jbeta segments was used. This immuneACCESS table, as held by TCRdb, lists in-frame sequences with V and J called but not all clones. Of the missing ones, under half trace to an unresolved V gene in checked studies; the others have no known cause. Counted in this sample were approximately 220,000 clones; more than 65% of them appeared once. The top ten clones comprise 1.8% of the sample. Material for sequencing was PBMCs. All receptors derive from a woman aged 30 to 39 in good health and CMV-seronegative.

The rearrangement uses TRBV5-1 and TRBJ1-1; 7 bases agree with TRBD1. J lost 2 bases, V lost 4 bases, and 8 bases had no gene match. This CDR3 contains 15 residues. The germline V gene encodes CDR1 SGHRS and CDR2 YFSETQ. CDR3 protein: CASSPRDRLNTEAFF. DNA for the CDR3: TGCGCCAGCAGCCCGCGGGACAGATTAAACACTGAAGCTTTCTTT. Full variable domain (missing parts from reference TRBV5-1 and TRBJ1-1): KAGVTQTPRYLIKTRGQQVTLSCSPISGHRSVSWYQQTPGQGLQFLFEYFSETQRNKGNFPGRFSGRQFSNSRSEMNVSTLELGDSALYLCASSPRDRLNTEAFFGQGTRLTVV.

This chain joins TRBV11-2 and TRBJ1-5; no clear D. The CDR3 contains 13 residues. V was cut by 5 bases and J by 8 bases, with 13 bases left in between. Germline lookup yields CDR1 SGHAT and CDR2 FQNNGV. CDR3 sequence reads: CASSARTGEPQHF. The DNA for the CDR3 is TGTGCCAGCAGCGCCAGGACCGGGGAGCCCCAGCATTTT.

The chain employs TRBV13 and TRBJ1-1, with TRBD1 as a possible D gene (5 bases). Trimming shortened V by 3 bases and J by 4 bases, and 9 bases separated the two germline ends. Germline assignment: CDR1 PRHDT and CDR2 FYEKMQ (reference sequence). CDR3 length: 13 amino acids. Written as DNA, the CDR3 is TGTGCCAGCAGCTTGTTGGGGGGCACTGAAGCTTTCTTT. Encoded protein: CASSLLGGTEAFF.

This chain links TRBV7-2 with TRBJ2-7, with TRBD2 identical over 9 bases. The CDR3 covers 13 residues. V was pared by 5 bases and J by 6 bases, with 5 bases of the junction left unmatched. Per germline, CDR1 SGHTA and CDR2 FQGNSA. The CDR3 protein is CASSKLAGTEQYF. The CDR3 nucleotides read TGTGCCAGCAGCAAACTAGCGGGCACCGAGCAGTACTTC.

The CDR3 region has the DNA TGTGCCTGGAGCACCCTAAGGACTAGCGGAACGAACACCGGGGAGCTGTTTTTT. It yields the protein CAWSTLRTSGTNTGELFF. This chain uses TRBV30 with TRBJ2-2; TRBD2 matches at 10 bases. The V and J ends lost 3 bases and 0 bases, in that order; junction bases with no gene match: 10. From germline, CDR1 is GTSNPN and CDR2 SVGIG (reference sequence). This CDR3 contains 18 residues.

This chain links TRBV15 with TRBJ2-3, with D possibly being TRBD1 (6 bases). CDR3 length: 14 residues. Trimming took off 1 base at V and 2 bases at J, with 7 bases between the two ends. Germline lookup yields CDR1 LNHNV and CDR2 YYDKDF (reference sequence). In DNA form, the CDR3 reads TGTGCCACCAGCAGAGGACAGGCCACAGATACGCAGTATTTT. As protein: CATSRGQATDTQYF.

This chain links TRBV9 with TRBJ2-2; TRBD2 agrees at 7 bases. The CDR3 spans 15 residues. CDR1 is SGDLS, CDR2 YYNGEE, per germline. V lost 0 bases, J lost 4 bases, and 3 bases stayed unmatched. The CDR3 DNA follows: TGTGCCAGCAGCGTAGGGACTAGGGTCACCGGGGAGCTGTTTTTT. Protein: CASSVGTRVTGELFF.

The CDR3 sequence: CASSQDPSAGETQYF. CDR3 DNA: TGTGCCAGCAGCCAAGATCCGTCAGCAGGAGAGACCCAGTACTTC. The V and J genes are TRBV4-2 and TRBJ2-5; D not certain. The germline V gene has CDR1 LGHNA and CDR2 YNFKEQ. V lost 0 bases to trimming and J lost 4 bases, with 12 bases between them. The CDR3 length is 15 residues.

CDR3: CASSLSTSFFDEQFF. The CDR3 DNA reads as TGTGCCAGCAGTTTATCCACTAGTTTTTTCGATGAGCAGTTCTTC. V and J are TRBV27 and TRBJ2-1, with a weak D call TRBD2 (5 bases). CDR1 MNHEY and CDR2 SMNVEV come from the germline V gene (reference sequence). With 0 bases removed from V and 8 bases from J, the gap between germline ends came to 14 bases. The CDR3 has 15 residues.

This sequence joins TRBV4-1 and TRBJ1-2, with D unclear. V lost 1 base to trimming and J lost 6 bases, with 9 bases between them. This CDR3 is built from 13 residues. The germline CDR1 and CDR2 sequences are MGHRA and YSYEKL. Here the CDR3 reads CASSQGTRDGYTF. Written as DNA, the CDR3 is TGCGCCAGCAGCCAAGGTACGCGAGATGGCTACACCTTC.

The V and J genes are TRBV4-2 and TRBJ2-7; 12 bases align to TRBD2. CDR1 LGHNA and CDR2 YNFKEQ come from the germline V gene. The trim removed 4 bases at V and 7 bases at J, leaving 5 bases unmatched. The CDR3 covers 14 residues. CDR3 sequence: CASSPSGGAGEQYF. Here the CDR3 DNA reads TGTGCCAGCAGCCCTAGCGGGGGGGCCGGGGAGCAGTACTTC.